This is a list of T cell receptor beta chains from one sample in a study of T cells after yellow fever vaccination. TCRdb passed the 5' RACE reads through MiXCR, listing each CDR3 protein once. The table has about 96,000 distinct CDR3 sequences, over 8% seen once. The sequenced sample was CD8+ T cells not binding an NS4B(214-222) dextramer, sorted from PBMCs, obtained more than 13 days after the first yellow fever vaccination. The source is a man between 18 and 35 years old who received the YFV17D yellow fever vaccine. Each CDR3 is given with its conserved first and last residue. A D gene is named only where the DNA matches it firmly. The size entry is marked missing in some rows and otherwise reads once, few, many or a size class.

clone size: NA
V gene: TRBV27
D gene: NA
J gene: TRBJ2-4
CDR3 protein: CASSFGIAKNIQYF
CDR3 DNA: TGTGCCAGCAGTTTCGGTATAGCCAAAAACATTCAGTACTTC

clone size: few
V gene: TRBV12-3/TRBV12-4
D gene: TRBD1
J gene: TRBJ1-1
CDR3 protein: CASQTTGAMNTEAFF
CDR3 DNA: TGTGCCAGCCAAACGACAGGGGCCATGAACACTGAAGCTTTCTTT

clone size: NA
V gene: TRBV2
D gene: TRBD1
J gene: TRBJ1-3
CDR3 protein: CAGRAGTGAGNTIYF
CDR3 DNA: TGTGCCGGACGAGCCGGGACAGGGGCTGGAAACACCATATATTTT

clone size: few
V gene: TRBV7-2
D gene: TRBD1
J gene: TRBJ2-1
CDR3 protein: CASSEGQGANNEQFF
CDR3 DNA: TGTGCCAGCAGCGAAGGACAGGGGGCTAACAATGAGCAGTTCTTC

clone size: NA
V gene: TRBV3-1
D gene: NA
J gene: TRBJ2-7
CDR3 protein: CASSQDRVRECEQYF
CDR3 DNA: TGTGCCAGCAGCCAAGATAGGGTAAGGGAATGCGAGCAGTACTTC

clone size: many
V gene: TRBV4-1
D gene: NA
J gene: TRBJ2-7
CDR3 protein: CASSQEEAGGYEQYF
CDR3 DNA: TGCGCCAGCAGCCAAGAAGAGGCTGGGGGCTACGAGCAGTACTTC

clone size: few
V gene: TRBV6-2/TRBV6-3
D gene: NA
J gene: TRBJ2-1
CDR3 protein: CASSYAGPVGIAFF
CDR3 DNA: TGTGCCAGCAGTTACGCCGGCCCGGTCGGGATCGCCTTCTTC

clone size: few
V gene: TRBV6-1
D gene: NA
J gene: TRBJ2-3
CDR3 protein: CASSELGSLDTDTQYF
CDR3 DNA: TGTGCCAGCAGTGAACTGGGTTCCCTTGACACAGATACGCAGTATTTT

clone size: few
V gene: TRBV2
D gene: TRBD1
J gene: TRBJ2-5
CDR3 protein: CASSEEGTGTETQYF
CDR3 DNA: TGTGCCAGCAGTGAAGAGGGGACAGGGACCGAGACCCAGTACTTC

clone size: NA
V gene: TRBV6-2/TRBV6-3
D gene: NA
J gene: TRBJ2-2
CDR3 protein: CASSYYEGANTGELFF
CDR3 DNA: TGTGCCAGCAGTTATTATGAGGGGGCGAACACCGGGGAGCTGTTTTTT

clone size: NA
V gene: TRBV12-3/TRBV12-4
D gene: NA
J gene: TRBJ2-6
CDR3 protein: CACSLRAGAASGANVLTF
CDR3 DNA: TGTGCCTGCAGTTTACGCGCAGGGGCTGCCTCTGGGGCCAACGTCCTGACTTTC

clone size: few
V gene: TRBV4-1
D gene: TRBD1
J gene: TRBJ1-1
CDR3 protein: CASSQGTGTEAFF
CDR3 DNA: TGCGCCAGCAGCCAAGGGACAGGGACTGAAGCTTTCTTT

clone size: few
V gene: TRBV27
D gene: NA
J gene: TRBJ1-6
CDR3 protein: CASSLSPSRRPLHF
CDR3 DNA: TGTGCCAGCAGTTTATCCCCCTCACGGCGACCCCTCCACTTT